What follows are 20 T cell receptor beta chains derived from one specimen sequenced in a study of CD8 T cells in ankylosing spondylitis. Broader study findings: Ankylosing spondylitis blood appeared to be characterized by a TCR beta motif of under 10 highly homologous variants.

Their target antigens are unknown. TCRdb passed the 5' RACE reads through MiXCR, listing each CDR3 protein once. This table holds some 840,000 distinct CDR3 sequences, 12% found once. Sequencing was done on a sample of blood, either unsorted or a sorted T cell fraction (not recorded which). The source is a male donor with ankylosing spondylitis.

This clonotype has only a few counts. The chain couples TRBV28 to TRBJ2-7; D may be TRBD1 or TRBD2 (7 bases each). CDR3 length equals 14 residues. Germline lookup yields CDR1 MDHEN and CDR2 SYDVKM. V lost 6 bases and J 5 bases, leaving 17 bases between the germline ends. The CDR3 region is CASSSGGDHDEQYF. The CDR3 DNA sequence: TGTGCCAGCAGCTCAGGGGGGGATCACGACGAGCAGTACTTC.

This clonotype was counted once. The chain links TRBV6-1 to TRBJ1-4; no reliable D call. This CDR3 spans 16 amino acids. CDR1 MNHNS and CDR2 SASEGT come from the germline V gene. With 7 bases removed from V and 1 base from J, the gap between germline ends came to 16 bases. CDR3 protein: CASNAGPLQTNEKLFF. The CDR3 nucleotides read TGTGCCAGCAATGCTGGACCCTTACAAACTAATGAAAAACTGTTTTTT.

J is TRBJ2-5 and V is TRBV28, with 9 bases identical to TRBD1. The CDR3 contains 14 residues. Germline V gives CDR1 MDHEN, CDR2 SYDVKM. V shed 5 bases, J shed 4 bases, and the junction held 5 bases outside the gene matches. The CDR3 spells CASSNRDRAETQYF. In nucleotides, the CDR3 is TGTGCCAGCAGTAACCGGGACAGGGCAGAGACCCAGTACTTC.

This clonotype was counted a few times. V usage is TRBV11-2 and J usage is TRBJ1-6; 8 nucleotides line up with TRBD1. Germline loops: CDR1 SGHAT, CDR2 FQNNGV. The V segment lost 1 base and the J segment 10 bases; nucleotides outside the gene matches: 6. CDR3 size: 15 residues. This chain's CDR3 is CASSLAGTGRSPLHF. CDR3 coding DNA: TGTGCCAGCAGCTTAGCCGGGACAGGAAGGTCACCCCTCCACTTT.

This clonotype was counted between two and nine times. The chain links TRBV4-1 to TRBJ2-1, with TRBD2 identical over 9 bases. In germline, CDR1 is MGHRA, CDR2 YSYEKL. The CDR3 covers 15 residues. Trimming at V came to 1 base and at J to 6 bases, leaving 4 bases not matched to a gene. DNA for the CDR3: TGCGCCAGCAGCCAAGTGCGCGGGGGGGCCAATGAGCAGTTCTTC. This gives the protein CASSQVRGGANEQFF.

This clonotype was detected many times. V gene TRBV7-9 combines with J gene TRBJ2-1; weak D call: TRBD1 (5 bases). CDR1 and CDR2 (germline): SEHNR, FQNEAQ (reference sequence). The germline V and J ends were trimmed by 1 base and 13 bases, with 11 bases remaining between them. The CDR3 totals 12 residues. The CDR3 coding sequence is TGTGCCAGCAGCTTAGACAGGCTTCTCCAGTTCTTC. Amino acids: CASSLDRLLQFF.

This clonotype was detected ten times or more. V gene TRBV5-1 combines with J gene TRBJ2-7; unclear D gene. Germline V gives CDR1 SGHRS, CDR2 YFSETQ. The germline V and J ends were trimmed by 1 base and 5 bases, with 16 bases remaining between them. The CDR3 covers 15 residues. CDR3 bases: TGCGCCAGCAGCTTGATAAACGAGAAGGTTGACGAGCAGTACTTC. The encoded protein is CASSLINEKVDEQYF.

This clonotype was seen only a few times. DNA of the CDR3: TGTGCCACCAGGGCGGGGACGGGGGCCGGCGGGGAGCTGTTTTTT. Translation: CATRAGTGAGGELFF. The chain couples TRBV24-1 to TRBJ2-2; D may match TRBD1 or TRBD2 (6 bases each). The CDR3 contains 15 residues. Trimming cost V 7 bases and J 7 bases, with 18 bases left between them. CDR1 KGHDR and CDR2 SFDVKD come from the germline V gene.

This clonotype was seen repeatedly, ten times or more. The chain uses TRBV10-3 and TRBJ2-5; D not resolved. Germline CDR1 reads ENHRY; CDR2 reads SYGVKD. This CDR3 contains 12 residues. Between the trimmed V and J ends, which lost 5 bases and 5 bases, there was a span of 9 bases. CDR3 in amino acids: CAISPARETQYF. In DNA, the CDR3 is TGTGCCATCAGTCCTGCCCGGGAGACCCAGTACTTC.

This clonotype showed up just a few times. J is TRBJ2-7 and V is TRBV11-1; D perhaps matches TRBD1 (6 bases). CDR1 and CDR2 from the germline V gene are SGHAT and FQDESV (reference sequence). V lost 2 bases, J lost 2 bases, and 25 bases lay in between. The CDR3 sequence is 19 residues long. The CDR3 protein is CASSLFWQGPSGLPYEQYF. In nucleotides, the CDR3 is TGTGCCAGCAGCTTATTTTGGCAGGGGCCCTCCGGTCTCCCCTACGAGCAGTACTTC.

This clonotype was seen a few times. The V call is TRBV29-1, the J call TRBJ2-3, with D uncertain. The CDR3 runs 15 residues. The germline gives CDR1 SQVTM, CDR2 ANQGSEA. The germline V and J ends were trimmed by 1 base and 1 base, with 12 bases remaining between them. The CDR3 nucleotides are TGCAGCGTTGAAGGTTTTGAGCAACGCACAGATACGCAGTATTTT. Encoded protein: CSVEGFEQRTDTQYF.

The V gene is TRBV6-1, the J gene TRBJ1-1; D might be TRBD1 (6 bases). Trimming removed 6 bases at V and 1 base at J, with 21 bases between. Germline loops: CDR1 MNHNS, CDR2 SASEGT. The CDR3 length is 17 residues. The CDR3 loop is CASSLRGGRQRNTEAFF. The CDR3 region has the DNA TGTGCCAGCAGCTTGAGGGGGGGCAGGCAGAGGAACACTGAAGCTTTCTTT.

This chain joins TRBV5-1 and TRBJ2-7, with 8 bases aligning to TRBD2. Germline CDR1 SGHRS, CDR2 YFSETQ. V was pared by 0 bases and J by 6 bases, with 5 bases of the junction left unmatched. The CDR3 length is 14 residues. The CDR3 region is CASSLDSGKIEQYF. The CDR3 bases are TGCGCCAGCAGCTTGGATAGCGGGAAGATCGAGCAGTACTTC.

This clonotype was counted between two and nine times. The J gene is TRBJ2-7, the V gene TRBV20-1; a possible D gene is TRBD2 (6 bases). CDR1 and CDR2 from the germline V gene are DFQATT and SNEGSKA (reference sequence). The CDR3 contains 12 residues. V was trimmed by 5 bases and J by 0 bases, leaving 8 bases between them. The CDR3 DNA reads as TGCAGTGCTGAGCGGGTCTCCTACGAGCAGTACTTC. Protein sequence: CSAERVSYEQYF.

A few counts support this clonotype. The DNA for the CDR3 is TGTGCCAGCAGTCCGCACCCATTGGACATGATCGAGGTCTATGGCTACACCTTC. Translation gives CASSPHPLDMIEVYGYTF. The V call is TRBV6-1, the J call TRBJ1-2; D is perhaps TRBD1 (5 bases). The CDR3 runs 18 residues. V gave up 5 bases and J gave up 4 bases, with 26 bases separating them. Germline CDR1 and CDR2: MNHNS and SASEGT.

This clonotype was seen only a few times. The chain joins TRBV5-1 to TRBJ2-2; 7 bases match TRBD1. V was clipped by 4 bases and J by 6 bases; unmatched bases: 3. The CDR3 runs to 13 residues. Germline values: CDR1 SGHRS, CDR2 YFSETQ. The CDR3 nucleotides read TGCGCCAGCAGCCCAGGGGGTCCCGGGGAGCTGTTTTTT. Its protein is CASSPGGPGELFF.

A few counts support this clonotype. This sequence joins TRBV7-2 and TRBJ1-3; D unclear. The CDR3 runs 16 residues. Germline lookup yields CDR1 SGHTA and CDR2 FQGNSA. Deletions cut 0 bases from V and 0 bases from J, with 9 bases between. CDR3 loop: CASSLAGSHSGNTIYF. Here the CDR3 DNA reads TGTGCCAGCAGCTTAGCGGGCAGCCACTCTGGAAACACCATATATTTT.

This clonotype came up a few times. The rearrangement joins TRBV5-5 to TRBJ1-3; D ambiguous. V was shortened by 2 bases and J by 3 bases, with 12 bases between the two germline ends. This CDR3 has 15 amino acids. CDR1 and CDR2 from the germline V gene are SGHKS and YYEKEE (reference sequence). The CDR3 loop reads CASSFDPAYGNTIYF. For the CDR3, the DNA is TGTGCCAGCAGCTTTGACCCGGCCTATGGAAACACCATATATTTT.

This CDR3 is CSARAGVATGELFF. The CDR3 nucleotides are TGCAGTGCTAGAGCGGGAGTCGCCACCGGGGAGCTGTTTTTT. The chain couples TRBV20-1 to TRBJ2-2; perhaps TRBD2 as D (6 bases). The CDR3 runs to 14 residues. V lost 1 base and J lost 4, with 10 bases in between. Germline assignment: CDR1 DFQATT and CDR2 SNEGSKA (reference sequence).

The rearrangement uses TRBV28 and TRBJ2-3; 7 nucleotides align to TRBD2. CDR1 is MDHEN and CDR2 is SYDVKM in the germline V gene. With V trimmed by 7 bases and J by 5 bases, 9 bases remained unmatched. The CDR3 sequence is 14 residues long. DNA for the CDR3: TGTGCCAGCAATCTGGAAGCGGGACGAGATACGCAGTATTTT. It specifies CASNLEAGRDTQYF. The variable domain in full, with the rest retrieved from reference TRBV28 and TRBJ2-3, is DVKVTQSSRYLVKRTGEKVFLECVQDMDHENMFWYRQDPGLGLRLIYFSYDVKMKEKGDIPEGYSVSREKKERFSLILESASTNQTSMYLCASNLEAGRDTQYFGPGTRLTVL.